A selection of T cell receptor beta chains follows, all from one sample in a study of T cells in localized non-small cell lung cancer. The repertoire was sequenced with immunoSEQ multiplex PCR; TCRdb's copy has only in-frame clones and lacks some. The table has some 140,000 clones, 89% seen once. Sequenced material: peripheral blood, taken before any cancer treatment. The receptor set was obtained from a female donor older than 55 with stage I lung adenocarcinoma. Each CDR3 is given with its conserved first and last residue. The order of the fields is V gene, clone size, J gene, D gene, CDR3 protein, CDR3 DNA. The D gene is left open where the match is weak. Clone size is shown for a subset of rows, as once, few, many or a class of expanded clone.

>TRBV5-4|-|TRBJ2-4|-
CASSSSRRGVNIQYF
TGTGCCAGCAGCTCGTCCAGGCGAGGGGTAAACATTCAGTACTTC
>TRBV18|-|TRBJ2-1|-
CASSRTLGGAEFNNEQFF
TGTGCCAGCTCACGGACCTTAGGGGGGGCAGAATTTAACAATGAGCAGTTCTTC
>TRBV20-1|-|TRBJ2-1|-
CSATRENEQFF
TGCAGTGCAACTAGGGAGAATGAGCAGTTCTTC
>TRBV5-6|-|TRBJ1-6|-
CASMAGMESPLHF
TGTGCCAGCATGGCCGGGATGGAGTCACCCCTCCACTTT
>TRBV10-1|-|TRBJ2-1|-
CASSELWRGSYNEQFF
TGCGCCAGCAGTGAGCTTTGGCGGGGCTCCTACAATGAGCAGTTCTTC
>TRBV30|-|TRBJ2-3|TRBD2
CAWSGGGASTDTQYF
TGTGCCTGGAGCGGGGGAGGGGCGTCCACAGATACGCAGTATTTT
>TRBV7-9|-|TRBJ2-7|-
CASSFLLGQDPYEQYF
TGTGCCAGCAGCTTTCTTTTGGGCCAGGACCCCTACGAGCAGTACTTC
>TRBV1|-|TRBJ2-7|-
CTSSQDRSGRAGPYEQYF
TGCACCAGCAGCCAAGATCGAAGCGGGAGGGCCGGGCCCTACGAGCAGTACTTC
>TRBV5-6|-|TRBJ2-3|TRBD1
CASSFSGGHTQYF
TGTGCCAGCAGCTTCTCAGGGGGCCATACGCAGTATTTT
>TRBV6-5|-|TRBJ2-7|-
CASSAGGLGEQYF
TGTGCCAGCAGCGCTGGAGGTCTGGGGGAGCAGTACTTC
>TRBV27|-|TRBJ2-7|-
CASSSMAKRYYEQYF
TGTGCCAGCAGCTCCATGGCCAAGAGATATTACGAGCAGTACTTC
>TRBV9|-|TRBJ2-5|-
CASSVRAGGETQYF
TGTGCCAGCAGCGTAAGGGCGGGTGGAGAGACCCAGTACTTC
>TRBV7-8|-|TRBJ2-7|-
CAISSGTRSYEQYF
TGTGCCATTTCCAGCGGAACAAGATCCTACGAGCAGTACTTC
>TRBV2|-|TRBJ2-1|TRBD2
CASSLTSGSNNEQFF
TGTGCCAGCAGTTTAACTAGCGGGAGTAACAATGAGCAGTTCTTC
>TRBV2|-|TRBJ2-7|-
CASSPDGYYEQYF
TGTGCCAGCAGCCCGGACGGATACTACGAGCAGTACTTC
>TRBV5-4|once|TRBJ2-1|TRBD1
CASSPLPTGMMGNEQFF
TGTGCCAGCAGCCCCCTACCGACAGGGATGATGGGGAATGAGCAGTTCTTC
>TRBV15|-|TRBJ2-7|-
CATSSRGTSYEQYF
TGTGCCACCAGCAGCCGGGGGACCTCCTACGAGCAGTACTTC
>TRBV23-1|once|TRBJ1-5|-
CASSQSTGDYSNQPQHF
TGCGCCAGCAGTCAATCTACAGGAGATTATAGCAATCAGCCCCAGCATTTT